Below are 25 T cell receptor beta chains sequenced from a single sample in a study of cytomegalovirus exposure and HLA in healthy donors. 13 Jbeta primers and 60 Vbeta primers were used for the PCR. Here immunoSEQ multiplex PCR was the method, and the copy in TCRdb shows in-frame clones only, minus some. The table includes over 80,000 clones, just under 80% detected once. The specimen sequenced was PBMCs. The receptors here all came from a woman aged 35 to 49 in good health and CMV-seronegative.

This clone has only one observation. V usage is TRBV5-6 and J usage is TRBJ2-5; a weak D match, TRBD1 (6 bases). The end of the DNA fits TRBJ2-7 better, so the J call may be wrong. The CDR3 loop spans 12 amino acids. Germline lookup yields CDR1 SGHDT and CDR2 YYEEEE. CDR3 nucleotide sequence: TGTGCCAGCAGCGAGACAGGCTACGAGCAGTACTTC. Protein: CASSETGYEQYF.

J is TRBJ2-5 and V is TRBV5-4; TRBD1 aligns across 7 bases. Germline V gives CDR1 SGHNT, CDR2 YYREEE (reference sequence). V lost 3 bases, J lost 5 bases, and 7 bases stayed unmatched. The CDR3 length is 14 residues. The CDR3 here is CASSSYTGEETQYF. CDR3 nucleotide sequence: TGTGCCAGCAGCTCTTACACAGGGGAGGAGACCCAGTACTTC.

This chain links TRBV5-1 with TRBJ1-4, with D perhaps TRBD1 (5 bases). V lost 3 bases and J lost 7, with 13 bases in between. The CDR3 loop spans 14 amino acids. The germline CDR1 and CDR2 sequences are SGHRS and YFSETQ. The CDR3: CASSSARASEKLFF. CDR3 coding DNA: TGCGCCAGCAGCTCCGCCAGGGCGAGTGAAAAACTGTTTTTT.

This clone was counted only a few times. The rearrangement joins TRBV28 to TRBJ1-1; 8 nucleotides match TRBD1. Trimming took 3 bases from V and 0 from J; bases not matched to a gene: 15. The CDR3 covers 19 residues. CDR1 and CDR2 (germline): MDHEN, SYDVKM. The CDR3 spells CASSLWTGYNRGMNTEAFF. The CDR3 bases are TGTGCCAGCAGTTTGTGGACAGGGTATAACCGAGGCATGAACACTGAAGCTTTCTTT. Based on the CDR3 plus reference TRBV28 and TRBJ1-1, the full variable domain is DVKVTQSSRYLVKRTGEKVFLECVQDMDHENMFWYRQDPGLGLRLIYFSYDVKMKEKGDIPEGYSVSREKKERFSLILESASTNQTSMYLCASSLWTGYNRGMNTEAFFGQGTRLTVV.

The CDR3: CASSLDSYTEAFF. CDR3 in DNA: TGTGCCAGCAGCTTAGATTCCTACACTGAAGCTTTCTTT. The V and J genes are TRBV7-2 and TRBJ1-1; D gene uncertain. V was shortened by 1 base and J by 3 bases, with 6 bases between the two germline ends. This CDR3 has 13 amino acids. Germline V gives CDR1 SGHTA, CDR2 FQGNSA.

The chain has TRBV29-1 and TRBJ2-1; 12 bases are shared with TRBD2. After removal of 3 bases from V and 7 bases from J, the junction contained 7 bases not matched to a gene. Per germline, CDR1 SQVTM and CDR2 ANQGSEA. This CDR3 contains 15 residues. DNA for the CDR3: TGCAGCGTTGATCAGACTAGCGGGAGCAGGAATGAGCAGTTCTTC. Protein: CSVDQTSGSRNEQFF.

The chain combines TRBV19 with TRBJ1-5; no clear D gene. Germline assignment: CDR1 LNHDA and CDR2 SQIVND (reference sequence). V dropped 5 bases and J dropped 6 bases, with 14 bases sitting between them. The CDR3 sequence is 14 residues long. CDR3 nucleotides: TGTGCCAGTAGTGGAGGTACAGACGGTCAGCCCCAGCATTTT. Encoded protein: CASSGGTDGQPQHF.

The chain has TRBV5-1 and TRBJ2-7; 7 positions agree with TRBD1. CDR3 length: 16 residues. After removal of 0 bases from V and 7 bases from J, the junction contained 13 bases not matched to a gene. Germline V CDR1 and CDR2: SGHRS, YFSETQ. CDR3 sequence (DNA): TGCGCCAGCAGCTTGGGGGACAGTCACACTACGAGGGAGCAGTACTTC. Its translation: CASSLGDSHTTREQYF.

The chain joins TRBV28 to TRBJ1-2; TRBD1 aligns across 10 bases. This CDR3 comprises 12 residues. Germline CDR1 is MDHEN and CDR2 is SYDVKM. The ends lost 11 bases at V and 7 bases at J; junction bases unmatched: 7. This CDR3 reads CAAGGDRGGYTF. The CDR3 DNA reads TGTGCCGCCGGGGGGGACAGGGGTGGCTACACCTTC.

This clone was seen only once. J is TRBJ1-2 and V is TRBV28; D uncertain. Germline V gene data show CDR1 as MDHEN and CDR2 as SYDVKM. The CDR3 sequence is 13 residues long. V was trimmed by 4 bases and J by 1 base, leaving 7 bases between them. CDR3 coding DNA: TGTGCCAGCAGTTCACAGATTAACTATGGCTACACCTTC. Its translation is CASSSQINYGYTF.

The rearrangement links TRBV5-1 to TRBJ1-1; the D gene is possibly TRBD1 (5 bases). V lost 0 bases and J lost 1, with 7 bases in between. This CDR3 is built from 14 residues. Germline CDR1 reads SGHRS; CDR2 reads YFSETQ. The CDR3, as DNA: TGCGCCAGCAGCTTGGTTCAGGGGAACACTGAAGCTTTCTTT. Protein sequence: CASSLVQGNTEAFF.

The chain recombines TRBV7-9 with TRBJ1-1; 9 nucleotides align to TRBD1. The length of the CDR3 is 16 residues. V shed 5 bases, J shed 4 bases, and the junction held 11 bases outside the gene matches. Germline V gives CDR1 SEHNR, CDR2 FQNEAQ (reference sequence). For the CDR3, the DNA is TGTGCCAGCAGCCCCGGACAGGGGAGGGATAGCACTGAAGCTTTCTTT. This translates into CASSPGQGRDSTEAFF. The complete variable domain, with remaining parts taken from reference TRBV7-9 and TRBJ1-1, reads DTGVSQNPRHKITKRGQNVTFRCDPISEHNRLYWYRQTLGQGPEFLTYFQNEAQLEKSRLLSDRFSAERPKGSFSTLEIQRTEQGDSAMYLCASSPGQGRDSTEAFFGQGTRLTVV.

The CDR3 sequence is CASSTTQNSGANVLTF. Written as DNA, the CDR3 is TGTGCCAGCAGCACGACACAGAACTCTGGGGCCAACGTCCTGACTTTC. V gene TRBV7-9 combines with J gene TRBJ2-6; D uncertain. The V gene lost 5 bases and the J gene lost 0 bases, with 11 bases spanning the gap. CDR1 and CDR2 from the germline V gene are SEHNR and FQNEAQ (reference sequence). This CDR3 has 16 residues.

Here the CDR3 reads CSVGGRNEKLFF. The CDR3 DNA reads TGCAGCGTAGGGGGCCGGAATGAAAAACTGTTTTTT. J is TRBJ1-4 and V is TRBV29-1; 7 bases map to TRBD1. Germline trimming cut 6 bases from V and 5 bases from J; bases unmatched to any gene: 3. CDR1 and CDR2 from the germline V gene are SQVTM and ANQGSEA. This CDR3 spans 12 amino acids.

The chain is built from TRBV7-6 and TRBJ2-5; D not resolved. The J call may not be correct, given that the DNA end is closer to TRBJ2-7. This CDR3 comprises 14 residues. The germline V gene encodes CDR1 SGHVS and CDR2 FNYEAQ. The CDR3: CASSPHPITYEQYF. The CDR3 bases are TGTGCCAGCAGCCCCCATCCCATAACCTACGAGCAGTACTTC.

This sequence joins TRBV28 and TRBJ1-5, with D possibly being TRBD1 (6 bases). Germline lookup yields CDR1 MDHEN and CDR2 SYDVKM. The CDR3 runs 14 residues. Trimming left V 4 bases short and J 4 bases short, with 11 bases between. The DNA for the CDR3 is TGTGCCAGCAGTTGGACAGTTAGGAATCAGCCCCAGCATTTT. This sequence encodes CASSWTVRNQPQHF.

The chain has TRBV19 and TRBJ2-1, with D unresolved. Germline V lookup: CDR1 LNHDA, CDR2 SQIVND (reference sequence). CDR3 length equals 14 residues. Trimming shortened V by 7 bases and J by 3 bases, and 13 bases separated the two germline ends. The chain's CDR3 is CASNFRNVYNEQFF. Here the CDR3 DNA reads TGTGCCAGTAATTTCAGGAACGTCTACAATGAGCAGTTCTTC. Together with reference TRBV19 and TRBJ2-1, the CDR3 gives the full variable domain: DGGITQSPKYLFRKEGQNVTLSCEQNLNHDAMYWYRQDPGQGLRLIYYSQIVNDFQKGDIAEGYSVSREKKESFPLTVTSAQKNPTAFYLCASNFRNVYNEQFFGPGTRLTVL.

Here the CDR3 reads CASSLSGSLYNEQFF. CDR3 bases: TGTGCCAGCAGCTTAAGTGGCTCCCTCTACAATGAGCAGTTCTTC. The chain employs TRBV7-3 and TRBJ2-1, with D hard to call. Germline CDR1 reads SGHTA; CDR2 reads FQGTGA. Between the trimmed V and J ends, which lost 1 base and 3 bases, there was a span of 10 bases. The CDR3 is made up of 15 amino acids. The whole variable domain, remainder taken from reference TRBV7-3 and TRBJ2-1, is GAGVSQTPSNKVTEKGKYVELRCDPISGHTALYWYRQSLGQGPEFLIYFQGTGAADDSGLPNDRFFAVRPEGSVSTLKIQRTERGDSAVYLCASSLSGSLYNEQFFGPGTRLTVL.

This chain links TRBV30 with TRBJ1-1; possible D gene TRBD1, 6 bases. This CDR3 spans 13 amino acids. CDR1 and CDR2 from the germline V gene are GTSNPN and SVGIG (reference sequence). The V gene lost 2 bases and the J gene lost 1 base, with 8 bases spanning the gap. The CDR3 here is CAWSPRGNTEAFF. The CDR3 region has the DNA TGTGCCTGGAGTCCCAGGGGGAACACTGAAGCTTTCTTT.

The chain links TRBV7-8 to TRBJ2-7; possibly TRBD2 for D (6 bases). CDR3 length equals 16 residues. The V and J ends lost 5 bases and 6 bases respectively, with 23 bases between them. Germline CDR1 and CDR2: SGHVS and FQNEAQ. In DNA, the CDR3 is TGTGCCAGCAGCCCGCCCGGCGCCCCGCGGGATCTCGAGCAGTACTTC. It translates to CASSPPGAPRDLEQYF.

CDR3 protein: CASSLGQAELFF. The CDR3 coding sequence is TGTGCCAGCAGCTTGGGACAGGCGGAACTGTTTTTT. V is TRBV5-5 and J is TRBJ1-4; D perhaps matches TRBD1 (6 bases). CDR3 length: 12 residues. Trimming pared 0 bases from V and 12 bases from J, leaving 9 bases between. The V gene's germline CDR1 is SGHKS and CDR2 YYEKEE (reference sequence).

A few counts support this clone. V gene TRBV4-1 combines with J gene TRBJ1-1; no clear D gene. In germline, CDR1 is MGHRA, CDR2 YSYEKL. V dropped 0 bases and J dropped 0 bases, with 5 bases sitting between them. The CDR3 covers 14 residues. This chain's CDR3 is CASSQDFVNTEAFF. The CDR3 region has the DNA TGCGCCAGCAGCCAAGATTTCGTGAACACTGAAGCTTTCTTT.

This clone has a handful of counts. This chain uses TRBV11-2 with TRBJ1-1; possibly TRBD1 for D (5 bases). With 3 bases removed from V and 4 bases from J, the gap between germline ends came to 12 bases. The CDR3 totals 14 residues. From germline, CDR1 is SGHAT and CDR2 FQNNGV. The DNA of the CDR3 is TGTGCCAGCAGCTTGGTATCAGGGCGCACTGAAGCTTTCTTT. This codes for CASSLVSGRTEAFF.

This clone has a handful of counts. The chain couples TRBV19 to TRBJ1-1, with a possible D match to TRBD1 (6 bases). The CDR3 covers 16 residues. The V gene lost 1 base and the J gene lost 2 bases, with 14 bases spanning the gap. Germline lookup yields CDR1 LNHDA and CDR2 SQIVND (reference sequence). Here the CDR3 reads CASSIAGTLPNTEAFF. The CDR3 DNA sequence: TGTGCCAGTAGTATAGCGGGGACACTTCCCAACACTGAAGCTTTCTTT. Complete variable domain (other parts from reference TRBV19 and TRBJ1-1): DGGITQSPKYLFRKEGQNVTLSCEQNLNHDAMYWYRQDPGQGLRLIYYSQIVNDFQKGDIAEGYSVSREKKESFPLTVTSAQKNPTAFYLCASSIAGTLPNTEAFFGQGTRLTVV.

This chain joins TRBV2 and TRBJ1-1, with D perhaps matching TRBD1 (5 bases). Trimming left V 8 bases short and J 4 bases short, with 17 bases between. Looked up from germline, CDR1 is SNHLY and CDR2 is FYNNEI. This CDR3 comprises 14 residues. The CDR3 nucleotides read TGTGCCAGCTTCCAGGGAATGGGGGGCACTGAAGCTTTCTTT. It codes for CASFQGMGGTEAFF.